This TCR beta chain was retrieved from a study of blood T cells in healthy people across ages. With a J-beta primer mix and a sample-barcoded 5' primer, a second PCR ran about 7 to 11 cycles. TCRdb reprocessed the 5' RACE reads via MiXCR and lists one record per CDR3 protein. The sample lists more than 800,000 distinct CDR3 sequences, around 28% occurring once. There are many counts of this clonotype. The sequence was collected from an elderly woman in good health. What was sequenced was blood.

The CDR3 here is CAWSPRTGSNSNQPQHF. The CDR3 DNA is TGTGCCTGGAGTCCTCGGACAGGGAGTAATAGCAATCAGCCCCAGCATTTT. The chain links TRBV30 to TRBJ1-5, with 8 nucleotides matching TRBD1. Germline V CDR1 and CDR2: GTSNPN, SVGIG (reference sequence). The CDR3 runs 17 residues. The V segment lost 2 bases and the J segment 0 bases; nucleotides outside the gene matches: 9. The complete variable domain, with remaining parts taken from reference TRBV30 and TRBJ1-5, reads SQTIHQWPATLVQPVGSPLSLECTVEGTSNPNLYWYRQAAGRGLQLLFYSVGIGQISSEVPQNLSASRPQDRQFILSSKKLLLSDSGFYLCAWSPRTGSNSNQPQHFGDGTRLSIL.